The 25 T cell receptor beta chains in this list originate from one sample, sequenced in a study of T cells in Graves' hyperthyroidism and ophthalmopathy. Authors of the study amplified TCR beta CDR3 regions from RNA transcripts. The TCR CDR3 first-round RT-PCR relied on the HTBI primer set. TCRdb passed the multiplex PCR reads through MiXCR, listing each CDR3 protein once. The sample consists of around 800,000 distinct CDR3 sequences, roughly 40% of them appearing once. Sequencing was performed on blood. The origin of the receptors is a man between 18 and 35 years old with Graves' hyperthyroidism.

V and J are TRBV7-9 and TRBJ1-2; maybe TRBD1 (6 bases). The CDR3 runs 13 residues. Germline CDR1 reads SEHNR; CDR2 reads FQNEAQ (reference sequence). V was trimmed by 5 bases and J by 6 bases, leaving 13 bases between them. The chain's CDR3 is CASSIGTSDGYTF. In nucleotides, the CDR3 is TGTGCCAGCAGCATAGGGACATCCGATGGCTACACCTTC.

This clonotype was seen repeatedly, ten times or more. The rearrangement uses TRBV29-1 and TRBJ2-5, with 9 positions matching TRBD2. The trim removed 0 bases at V and 0 bases at J, leaving 5 bases unmatched. Germline V CDR1 and CDR2: SQVTM, ANQGSEA. This CDR3 contains 16 residues. The CDR3 DNA reads TGCAGCGTTGAAGATAGTAGCGGGAGAGACCAAGAGACCCAGTACTTC. This translates into CSVEDSSGRDQETQYF. Combining the CDR3 with reference TRBV29-1 and TRBJ2-5 gives the whole variable domain SAVISQKPSRDICQRGTSLTIQCQVDSQVTMMFWYRQQPGQSLTLIATANQGSEATYESGFVIDKFPISRPNLTFSTLTVSNMSPEDSSIYLCSVEDSSGRDQETQYFGPGTRLLVL.

This clonotype was seen more than once but under ten times. The CDR3 protein is CASSLVLQAGAQETQYF. The CDR3 DNA is TGTGCCAGCAGCTTAGTCCTCCAGGCGGGTGCCCAAGAGACCCAGTACTTC. The chain couples TRBV2 to TRBJ2-5, with D tentatively TRBD2 (5 bases). The CDR3 spans 17 residues. Germline loops: CDR1 SNHLY, CDR2 FYNNEI. The V end was cut by 6 bases, the J end by 1 base, with 21 bases between.

The J gene is TRBJ2-5, the V gene TRBV25-1; the match to TRBD2 covers 10 bases. Germline-derived CDR1 and CDR2 are MGHDK and SYGVNS. The CDR3 contains 16 residues. J was trimmed by 4 bases and V by 9 bases; bases with no gene match: 14. In DNA, the CDR3 is TGTGCCAGGGGTCAAGCGGGGGGGGCGAAGGGAGAGACCCAGTACTTC. Translating it yields CARGQAGGAKGETQYF.

This clonotype was observed many times. The J gene is TRBJ1-5, the V gene TRBV7-2; no clear D gene. Trimming left V 5 bases short and J 7 bases short, with 12 bases between. The CDR3 totals 13 residues. The germline V gene encodes CDR1 SGHTA and CDR2 FQGNSA. CDR3 sequence reads: CASSQDVRQPQHF. In DNA form, the CDR3 reads TGTGCCAGCAGCCAAGATGTACGCCAGCCCCAGCATTTT.

In its sample, this clonotype was seen many times. The chain joins TRBV19 to TRBJ2-2; D gene unclear. The CDR3 runs to 12 residues. Deletions cut 4 bases from V and 9 bases from J, with 9 bases between. Germline V gives CDR1 LNHDA, CDR2 SQIVND (reference sequence). This CDR3 is CASSSGRWELFF. CDR3 nucleotide sequence: TGTGCCAGTAGTAGCGGTCGGTGGGAGCTGTTTTTT.

In its sample, this clonotype was seen many times. The chain couples TRBV29-1 to TRBJ1-4; TRBD1 aligns across 7 bases. The CDR3 is made up of 13 amino acids. Germline V gene sequence: CDR1 SQVTM, CDR2 ANQGSEA. Trimming at V came to 7 bases and at J to 10 bases, leaving 12 bases not matched to a gene. CDR3 DNA sequence: TGCAGCGCCCCGACAGGGAAGTTAGGAAAACTGTTTTTT. Translation: CSAPTGKLGKLFF.

On this clonotype itself: The junction departs from germline at one end; a sequencing error may be responsible. The chain couples TRBV6-1 to TRBJ2-5; 12 bases line up with TRBD2. CDR1 is MNHNS, CDR2 SASEGT, per germline. The CDR3 has 16 residues. The CDR3 DNA reads TGTGCCATCAGTGTGGGGACTAGCGGGTTCCAAGAGACCCAGTACTTC. It specifies CAISVGTSGFQETQYF.

This clonotype was picked up many times. Here the CDR3 reads CSVIRDRLNTEAFF. DNA for the CDR3: TGCAGCGTGATTCGGGACAGGCTGAACACTGAAGCTTTCTTT. The chain employs TRBV29-1 and TRBJ1-1, with 8 bases matching TRBD1. The trim removed 6 bases at V and 0 bases at J, leaving 6 bases unmatched. There are 14 residues in the CDR3. Germline lookup yields CDR1 SQVTM and CDR2 ANQGSEA.

This clonotype has ten or more counts. V usage is TRBV15 and J usage is TRBJ2-2, with D tentatively TRBD1 (5 bases). Per the germline V gene, CDR1 is LNHNV and CDR2 is YYDKDF (reference sequence). V was cut by 5 bases and J by 6 bases, with 10 bases left in between. The CDR3 runs to 13 residues. Here the CDR3 DNA reads TGTGCCACCAGCGGTACAGGATCCGGGGAGCTGTTTTTT. This gives the protein CATSGTGSGELFF.

Concerning this clonotype itself: It may be a read error: a sequence one base away is much more abundant. The J gene is TRBJ1-5, the V gene TRBV20-1; 10 bases line up with TRBD1. From germline, CDR1 is DFQATT and CDR2 SNEGSKA (reference sequence). The CDR3 has 14 residues. The CDR3 DNA reads TGCAGTGCTAGAGATGGGACAGGGGATCAGCCCCAGCTTTTT. Translation gives CSARDGTGDQPQLF.

This clonotype was seen repeatedly, ten times or more. J is TRBJ2-6 and V is TRBV5-1, with D perhaps TRBD2 (6 bases). V was shortened by 3 bases and J by 2 bases, with 9 bases between the two germline ends. CDR1 and CDR2 from the germline V gene are SGHRS and YFSETQ. The CDR3 consists of 15 residues. In DNA, the CDR3 is TGCGCCAGCAGCTCCCCGGGAGCTGGGGCCAACGTCCTGACTTTC. This encodes CASSSPGAGANVLTF.

This clonotype was seen many times. The gene calls are TRBV10-2 and TRBJ1-2; D perhaps matches TRBD1 (5 bases). CDR1 is WSHSY and CDR2 is SAAADI in the germline V gene. The V and J ends lost 6 bases and 1 base respectively, with 9 bases between them. The CDR3 consists of 13 residues. The CDR3 sequence is CASRRDVNYGYTF. CDR3 nucleotide sequence: TGCGCCAGCAGGCGGGACGTTAACTATGGCTACACCTTC.

The V gene is TRBV7-3, the J gene TRBJ2-7; the D gene is possibly TRBD1 (6 bases). CDR3 length equals 15 residues. The V and J ends lost 5 bases and 2 bases respectively, with 16 bases between them. Germline loops: CDR1 SGHTA, CDR2 FQGTGA. The CDR3, as DNA: TGTGCCAGCAGCCCCCCAGGGGAACCACCCTACGAGCAGTACTTC. This codes for CASSPPGEPPYEQYF.

The chain carries TRBV5-5 and TRBJ1-1; TRBD1 might be the D (6 bases). CDR1 is SGHKS and CDR2 is YYEKEE in the germline V gene (reference sequence). Trimming cost V 4 bases and J 2 bases, with 15 bases left between them. The CDR3 length is 15 residues. The CDR3 bases are TGTGCCAGCAGCGGCCCCGGGACATTCAACACTGAAGCTTTCTTT. Translated, it gives CASSGPGTFNTEAFF.

V is TRBV5-1 and J is TRBJ2-2, with 9 positions matching TRBD1. The germline gives CDR1 SGHRS, CDR2 YFSETQ. The CDR3 is 16 residues long. Trimming cost V 3 bases and J 4 bases; bases outside gene matches: 7. The CDR3 DNA reads TGCGCCAGCAGCTCGGGACAGGGAGGGGTCACCGGGGAGCTGTTTTTT. Translated: CASSSGQGGVTGELFF. The full variable domain, its missing parts supplied by reference TRBV5-1 and TRBJ2-2, is KAGVTQTPRYLIKTRGQQVTLSCSPISGHRSVSWYQQTPGQGLQFLFEYFSETQRNKGNFPGRFSGRQFSNSRSEMNVSTLELGDSALYLCASSSGQGGVTGELFFGEGSRLTVL.

Ten or more counts support this clonotype. The V gene is TRBV25-1, the J gene TRBJ2-2; the D is unclear. CDR1 is MGHDK and CDR2 is SYGVNS in the germline V gene. CDR3 length equals 13 residues. V was clipped by 0 bases and J by 6 bases, with 5 bases between them. The CDR3 protein is CASSEYRPGELFF. CDR3 sequence (DNA): TGTGCCAGCAGTGAATACAGGCCCGGGGAGCTGTTTTTT.

As regards this clonotype: At one end the junction does not follow the germline gene, possibly because of a read error. The gene calls are TRBV10-1 and TRBJ1-1; D unresolved. The CDR3 loop spans 16 amino acids. The V gene's germline CDR1 is WNHNN and CDR2 SYGVQD (reference sequence). The CDR3 coding sequence is TGTGCCAGCAGTTACCCGATAGCGGGTTGGCGAACTGAAGCTTTCTTT. This codes for CASSYPIAGWRTEAFF.

The chain combines TRBV29-1 with TRBJ1-2; the D is unclear. This CDR3 comprises 10 residues. CDR1 and CDR2 from the germline V gene are SQVTM and ANQGSEA. V lost 8 bases, J lost 8 bases, and 12 bases lay in between. CDR3 DNA: TGCAGCTCGGATTTAGGAGGCTACACCTTC. It specifies CSSDLGGYTF.

The chain's CDR3 is CASSLDASPGSPLHF. The DNA of the CDR3 is TGTGCCAGCAGTTTAGACGCCAGCCCAGGGTCACCCCTCCACTTT. The chain employs TRBV12-3 or TRBV12-4 and TRBJ1-6, with a tentative D call TRBD1 (5 bases). V was trimmed by 1 base and J by 10 bases, leaving 14 bases between them. The CDR3 covers 15 residues.

J is TRBJ1-1 and V is TRBV4-2, with unresolved D. The CDR3 is made up of 15 amino acids. Germline CDR1 LGHNA, CDR2 YNFKEQ. Trimming took off 1 base at V and 0 bases at J, with 9 bases between the two ends. CDR3 sequence: CASSQVGVVNTEAFF. The CDR3 nucleotides read TGTGCCAGCAGCCAAGTCGGGGTGGTGAACACTGAAGCTTTCTTT.

This clonotype was counted ten times or more. J is TRBJ1-1 and V is TRBV12-3 or TRBV12-4; 7 nucleotides agree with TRBD1. This CDR3 region has 12 residues. V dropped 6 bases and J dropped 6; count of bases not matched to a gene: 4. CDR3 coding DNA: TGTGCCAGCAGGCTTGGGACAGCTGAAGCTTTCTTT. Its protein product is CASRLGTAEAFF.

This chain links TRBV4-1 with TRBJ2-7; D gene unclear. Germline assignment: CDR1 MGHRA and CDR2 YSYEKL. This CDR3 spans 14 amino acids. Trimming removed 2 bases at V and 0 bases at J, with 8 bases between. This CDR3 is CASSQTLLSYEQYF. The CDR3 nucleotides read TGCGCCAGCAGCCAAACTCTCCTCTCCTACGAGCAGTACTTC.

Turning to this clonotype: Since a much larger clone is just one base distant, this may be a read error. The chain couples TRBV29-1 to TRBJ1-2, with D unclear. The CDR3 runs 14 residues. Germline V gene sequence: CDR1 SQVTM, CDR2 ANQGSEA. The V end was cut by 2 bases, the J end by 4 bases, with 14 bases between. CDR3 protein: CSVESYSPRYGYTF. The CDR3 DNA sequence: TGCAGCGTTGAAAGTTACAGCCCTCGCTATGGCTACACCTTC.

The rearrangement links TRBV5-5 to TRBJ2-7; D gene unclear. V was shortened by 3 bases and J by 2 bases, with 21 bases between the two germline ends. The germline V gene has CDR1 SGHKS and CDR2 YYEKEE (reference sequence). The CDR3 length is 17 residues. The CDR3 bases are TGTGCCAGCAGCTCCCCCCTTGGGCGGCACGACACCTACGAGCAGTACTTC. Protein product: CASSSPLGRHDTYEQYF.